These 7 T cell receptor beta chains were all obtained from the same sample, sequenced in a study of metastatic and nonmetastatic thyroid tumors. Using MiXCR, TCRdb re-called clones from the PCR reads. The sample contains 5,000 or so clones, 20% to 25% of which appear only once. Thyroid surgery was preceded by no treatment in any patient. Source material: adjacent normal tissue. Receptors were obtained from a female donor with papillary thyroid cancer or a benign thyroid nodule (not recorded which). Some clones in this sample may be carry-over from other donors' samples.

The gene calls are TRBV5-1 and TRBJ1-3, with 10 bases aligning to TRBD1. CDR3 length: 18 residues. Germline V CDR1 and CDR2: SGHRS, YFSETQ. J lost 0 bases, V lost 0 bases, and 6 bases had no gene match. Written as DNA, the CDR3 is TGCGCCAGCAGCTTGGATGGGACAGGGGCCTTCTCTGGAAACACCATATATTTT. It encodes CASSLDGTGAFSGNTIYF.

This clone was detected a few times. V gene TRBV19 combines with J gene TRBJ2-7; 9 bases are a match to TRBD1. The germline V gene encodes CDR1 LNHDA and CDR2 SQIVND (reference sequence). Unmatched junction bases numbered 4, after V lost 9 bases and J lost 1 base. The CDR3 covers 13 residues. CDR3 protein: CASKGQGSYEQYF. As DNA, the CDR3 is TGTGCCAGCAAGGGACAGGGTTCCTACGAGCAGTACTTC.

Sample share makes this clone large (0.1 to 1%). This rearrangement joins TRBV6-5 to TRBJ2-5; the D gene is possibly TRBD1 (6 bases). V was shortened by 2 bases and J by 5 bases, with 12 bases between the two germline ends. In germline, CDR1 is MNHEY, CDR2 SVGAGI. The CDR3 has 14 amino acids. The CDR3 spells CASSYNSGVETQYF. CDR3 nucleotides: TGTGCCAGCAGTTACAACTCAGGGGTGGAGACCCAGTACTTC.

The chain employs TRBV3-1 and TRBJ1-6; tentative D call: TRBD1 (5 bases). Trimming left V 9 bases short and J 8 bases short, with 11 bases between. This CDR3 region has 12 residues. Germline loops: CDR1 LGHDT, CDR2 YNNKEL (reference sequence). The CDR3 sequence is CASRVGDSPLHF. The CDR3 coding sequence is TGTGCCAGTAGGGTGGGGGATTCACCCCTCCACTTT.

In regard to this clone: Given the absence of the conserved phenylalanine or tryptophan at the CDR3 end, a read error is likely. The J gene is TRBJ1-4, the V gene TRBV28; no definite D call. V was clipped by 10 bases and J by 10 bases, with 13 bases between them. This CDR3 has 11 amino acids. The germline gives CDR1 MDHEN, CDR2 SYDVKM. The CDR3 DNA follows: TGTGCCACCCATATAGACGGAAAACTGTTTCTT. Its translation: CATHIDGKLFL.

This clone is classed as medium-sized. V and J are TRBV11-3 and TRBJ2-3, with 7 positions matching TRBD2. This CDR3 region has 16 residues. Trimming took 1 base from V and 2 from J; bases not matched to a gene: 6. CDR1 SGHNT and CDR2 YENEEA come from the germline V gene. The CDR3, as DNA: TGTGCCAGCAGCTTAGGACTCACTAGCGACACAGATACGCAGTATTTT. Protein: CASSLGLTSDTDTQYF.

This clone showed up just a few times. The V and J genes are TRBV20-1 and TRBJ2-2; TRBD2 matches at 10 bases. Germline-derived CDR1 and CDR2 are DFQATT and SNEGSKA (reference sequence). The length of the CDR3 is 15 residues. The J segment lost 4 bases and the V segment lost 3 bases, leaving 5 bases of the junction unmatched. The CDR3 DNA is TGCAGTGCTAGGGTACTAGCGGGACTCACCGGGGAGCTGTTTTTT. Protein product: CSARVLAGLTGELFF.